This T cell receptor beta chain appears in the sequencing data of a study of T cell responses to AZD1222 COVID-19 vaccine. Study-level findings and limits: All repertoire sampling was performed exclusively after the peak T cell response. White British ancestry dominated among donors, who included more females, and clonal diversity was possibly underestimated.

TCRdb's copy holds only in-frame clones and misses some; the assay was immunoSEQ multiplex PCR. This sample has about 140,000 clones, with 92% found just once. A remark on this clone: The target antigen is unknown.

The CDR3 contains 17 residues. Deletions cut 5 bases from V and 0 bases from J, with 18 bases between. Germline assignment: CDR1 SGHTA and CDR2 FQGTGA. The source was peripheral blood, collected 28 days after the second AZD1222 dose. The receptor's source is an adult who received the AZD1222 COVID-19 vaccine. The chain combines TRBV7-3 with TRBJ2-3, with unresolved D. As DNA, the CDR3 is TGTGCCAGCAGCACACTCACAGTTATACCGAGCACAGATACGCAGTATTTT. It translates to CASSTLTVIPSTDTQYF.